This T cell receptor (beta chain) originates from a study of PD-1 blockade in classical Hodgkin lymphoma. Study summary: It was nivolumab at 3 mg/kg, given intravenously every 2 weeks, that patients received. Study findings and constraints: Patients starting nivolumab under 1 year after ASCT were excluded.

Autologous stem cell transplantation was followed by relapse in every patient, and brentuximab vedotin exposure varied. Each best response was a complete response, a partial response or progressive disease. Details on this clone: Antigen unknown.

Profiling relied on immunoSEQ multiplex PCR, and the TCRdb table lists in-frame clones only, not all of them. The repertoire holds roughly 140,000 clones, with around four fifths as singletons. Germline values: CDR1 LNHDA, CDR2 SQIVND (reference sequence). Trimming left V 5 bases short and J 5 bases short, with 12 bases between. This CDR3 contains 13 residues. This TCR derives from a human donor with classical Hodgkin lymphoma. The chain has TRBV19 and TRBJ1-2; no definite D call. Material: peripheral blood mononuclear cells (PBMCs), obtained before the second cycle of nivolumab. The CDR3 sequence: CASSATDGYGYTF. CDR3 nucleotide sequence: TGTGCCAGTAGTGCTACGGACGGGTATGGCTACACCTTC.